This T cell receptor beta chain is from a study of shared clonotypes between healthy human individuals. Across the study: Three CD4 naive, three CD4 memory, two CD8 naive and one CD8 memory plate were used per donor. Study results and limitations: Rarefaction indicated that sorted-subset sequencing remained incomplete although depth was large. Expectations were that clonotype sharing among donors would be affected by sequencing depth.

Caucasian adults living in Nashville, Tennessee, provided all samples. A note on this clone: Its specificity is not known.

TCRdb's table, derived via immunoSEQ multiplex PCR, lists solely in-frame clones and lacks some. The table includes 2 million to 2.5 million clones, roughly 95% detected once. V was shortened by 1 base and J by 6 bases, with 13 bases between the two germline ends. Germline values: CDR1 SEHNR, CDR2 FQNEAQ (reference sequence). The CDR3 consists of 16 residues. Sequenced input: naive CD4+ T cells sorted from blood. As for subset: CD45RA+ positively selected. The chain couples TRBV7-9 to TRBJ1-6; no definite D call. This TCR came from a man between 18 and 35 years old in good health. The CDR3 bases are TGTGCCAGCAGCTTAGGTGGAGACTACTCTAATTCACCCCTCCACTTT. Translating it yields CASSLGGDYSNSPLHF. Complete variable domain (other parts from reference TRBV7-9 and TRBJ1-6): DTGVSQNPRHKITKRGQNVTFRCDPISEHNRLYWYRQTLGQGPEFLTYFQNEAQLEKSRLLSDRFSAERPKGSFSTLEIQRTEQGDSAMYLCASSLGGDYSNSPLHFGNGTRLTVT.